This T cell receptor (beta chain) was profiled in a study of blood T cell repertoires in COVID-19. Study summary: Sample material is recorded as cDNA or gDNA derived from T cells, B-cell-depleted T cells, or PBMCs.

This clone has just a few counts. Clones were sequenced by immunoSEQ multiplex PCR, and TCRdb holds only the in-frame ones, with some missing. The table includes hundreds of thousands of clones, approximately 86% detected once. Sequenced: peripheral blood. The sequence was collected from a young man with active or convalescent COVID-19.

CDR3 sequence: CASRTGTDNEKLFF. CDR3 DNA sequence: TGTGCCAGCAGAACCGGGACAGATAATGAAAAACTGTTTTTT. The chain is built from TRBV6-5 and TRBJ1-4, with TRBD1 matching over 7 bases. V lost 6 bases to trimming and J lost 4 bases; unmatched junction nucleotides: 5. This CDR3 comprises 14 residues. Per germline, CDR1 MNHEY and CDR2 SVGAGI.